This T cell receptor beta chain was sequenced for a study of T cell responses to AZD1222 COVID-19 vaccine. Germline CDR1 reads SQVTM; CDR2 reads ANQGSEA. The germline V and J ends were trimmed by 1 base and 3 bases, with 4 bases remaining between them. The CDR3 totals 11 residues. Generated by immunoSEQ multiplex PCR, the TCRdb table keeps only in-frame clones and is missing some. The profile shows approximately 110,000 clones, around 86% of them singletons. Sequencing was performed on peripheral blood, taken on day 0 of AZD1222 vaccination. The chain recombines TRBV29-1 with TRBJ2-7; the D is unclear. This TCR came from an adult in good health. CDR3 sequence: CSVEGGYEQYF. The CDR3 DNA follows: TGCAGCGTTGAAGGAGGCTACGAGCAGTACTTC.